Described below is a single T cell receptor (beta chain) sequence and its context. Its specific antigen is unknown. Base qualities were left out, and no much larger clone turns up one base away. This record comes from a study of T cell changes during pregnancy in multiple sclerosis (dated by TCRdb to between 2018 and 2021). Turning to the overall study: The study looked at changes in the T cell repertoire across pregnancy in women with multiple sclerosis.

After removal of 4 bases from V and 0 bases from J, the junction retains 13 bases not matched to a gene. Reading from cysteine to phenylalanine, the CDR3 counts 18 amino acids. The CDR3 DNA has 54 bases and is translated from base 1. Based on the germline V gene, the CDR1 and CDR2 sequences are SGDLS and YYNGEE. The library was obtained by the immunoSEQ multiplex PCR assay. TCRdb took this table from immuneACCESS and kept in-frame rearrangements with V and J called. Such tables lack part of the clones; where checked against another copy, unresolved V genes explain under half of the gap, and the rest is unexplained. Counted in this sample were 70,000 or so clones; roughly 93% of them appeared once. More than 1.2% of the sample is in the top ten clones.

The TCR comes from a female donor with multiple sclerosis, enrolled in a pregnancy study. The rearrangement joined TRBV9 to TRBJ2-1; the central 7 bases match TRBD2. The input for sequencing was peripheral blood, taken in the third trimester of pregnancy. The bases read TGTGCCAGCAGCTTGAATTGGGAGGGGCTAAGCTCCTACAATGAGCAGTTCTTC. It translates to CASSLNWEGLSSYNEQFF.